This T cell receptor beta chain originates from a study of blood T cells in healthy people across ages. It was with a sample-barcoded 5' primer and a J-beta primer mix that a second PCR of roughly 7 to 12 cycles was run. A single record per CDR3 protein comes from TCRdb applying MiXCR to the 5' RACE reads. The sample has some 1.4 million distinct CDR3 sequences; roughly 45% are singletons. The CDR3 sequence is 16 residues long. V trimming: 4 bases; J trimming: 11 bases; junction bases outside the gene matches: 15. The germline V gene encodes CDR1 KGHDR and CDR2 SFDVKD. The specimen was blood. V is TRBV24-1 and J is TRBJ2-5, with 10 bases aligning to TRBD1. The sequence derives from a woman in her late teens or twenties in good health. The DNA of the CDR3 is TGTGCCACCAGTGACGCGGGACAGGGGAGCTACAATGAGCAGTACTTC. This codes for CATSDAGQGSYNEQYF.